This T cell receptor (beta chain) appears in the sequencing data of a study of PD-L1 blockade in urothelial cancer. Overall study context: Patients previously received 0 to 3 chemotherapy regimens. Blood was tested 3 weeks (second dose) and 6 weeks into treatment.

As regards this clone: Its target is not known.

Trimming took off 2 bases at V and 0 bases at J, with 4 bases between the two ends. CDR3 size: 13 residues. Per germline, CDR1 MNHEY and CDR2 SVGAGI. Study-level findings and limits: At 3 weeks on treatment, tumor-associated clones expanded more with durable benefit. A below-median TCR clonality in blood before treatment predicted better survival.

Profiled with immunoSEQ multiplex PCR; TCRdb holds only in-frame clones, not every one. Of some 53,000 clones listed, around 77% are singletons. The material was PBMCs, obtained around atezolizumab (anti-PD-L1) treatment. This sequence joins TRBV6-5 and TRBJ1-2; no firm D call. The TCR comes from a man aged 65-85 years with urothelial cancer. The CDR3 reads CASSYGANYGYTF. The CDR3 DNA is TGTGCCAGCAGTTACGGAGCTAACTATGGCTACACCTTC.